This is a list of T cell receptor beta chains from one sample in a study of cytomegalovirus exposure and HLA in healthy donors. Libraries were prepared by immunoSEQ multiplex PCR; TCRdb keeps only in-frame clonotypes and omits some of them. The sample lists 150,000 or so clones, about four fifths occurring once. What was sequenced was PBMCs. These receptors came from a man younger than 45 in good health and CMV-seronegative. Each CDR3 is given with its conserved first and last residue. The order of the fields is J gene, V gene, D gene, clone size, CDR3 protein, CDR3 DNA. D genes are given only for firm matches. Clone size is not always given. Where it is, it says once, few, many or a class for expanded clones.

J gene: TRBJ1-1; V gene: TRBV7-9; D gene: TRBD1; clone size: once; CDR3 protein: CASSPTGGMTEAFF; CDR3 DNA: TGTGCCAGCAGCCCCACAGGGGGCATGACTGAAGCTTTCTTT
J gene: TRBJ2-7; V gene: TRBV5-4; D gene: .; clone size: .; CDR3 protein: CASSSQKTSTYEQYF; CDR3 DNA: TGTGCCAGCAGCTCACAAAAAACTAGCACCTACGAGCAGTACTTC
J gene: TRBJ2-1; V gene: TRBV5-4; D gene: TRBD2; clone size: .; CDR3 protein: CASSSGTRDNEQFF; CDR3 DNA: TGTGCCAGCAGCTCTGGGACTAGGGACAATGAGCAGTTCTTC
J gene: TRBJ1-1; V gene: TRBV7-8; D gene: .; clone size: .; CDR3 protein: CASSLVVNTEAFF; CDR3 DNA: TGTGCCAGCAGCTTAGTAGTTAACACTGAAGCTTTCTTT
J gene: TRBJ1-2; V gene: TRBV27; D gene: .; clone size: .; CDR3 protein: CASSLLGQGNGYTF; CDR3 DNA: TGTGCCAGCAGTTTATTGGGCCAGGGGAATGGCTACACCTTC
J gene: TRBJ2-1; V gene: TRBV6-4; D gene: .; clone size: .; CDR3 protein: CASSDSTRVSSEQFF; CDR3 DNA: TGTGCCAGCAGTGACTCGACTAGGGTTTCCTCGGAGCAGTTCTTC
J gene: TRBJ2-7; V gene: TRBV30; D gene: TRBD1; clone size: .; CDR3 protein: CAYTRGTGNYEQYF; CDR3 DNA: TGTGCCTACACCCGTGGGACAGGGAACTACGAGCAGTACTTC
J gene: TRBJ1-5; V gene: TRBV30; D gene: TRBD1; clone size: .; CDR3 protein: CAWGARTGFNQPQHF; CDR3 DNA: TGTGCCTGGGGGGCCCGGACAGGGTTCAATCAGCCCCAGCATTTT
J gene: TRBJ1-2; V gene: TRBV28; D gene: .; clone size: .; CDR3 protein: CASTGGPSGGYTF; CDR3 DNA: TGTGCCAGCACAGGAGGTCCTTCGGGAGGCTACACCTTC
J gene: TRBJ2-5; V gene: TRBV7-6; D gene: TRBD2; clone size: .; CDR3 protein: CASSFSGGETQYF; CDR3 DNA: TGTGCCAGCAGCTTTAGCGGGGGGGAGACCCAGTACTTC